A single T cell receptor beta chain is shown here with its context. Its antigen remains unidentified. The authors ran a second PCR of about 6 to 11 cycles using a sample-barcoded 5' primer and a J-beta primer mix. One entry per CDR3 protein results from TCRdb running MiXCR on the 5' RACE reads. The top ten hold roughly a third of the sample, which has roughly 700,000 distinct CDR3 sequences, more than 40% seen once. Germline V gene data show CDR1 as DFQATT and CDR2 as SNEGSKA (reference sequence). V shed 6 bases, J shed 0 bases, and the junction held 23 bases outside the gene matches. The CDR3 spans 21 residues. The data originate from a study of blood T cells in healthy people across ages. Overall study: There was about one barcoded beta molecule captured by template switching per two T cells. Findings and limits, study-wide: Because sorting was not performed, PBMCs prevented conclusive naive versus antigen-experienced comparison. Aged donors had fewer naive CD4+ cells and lower diversity than long-lived donors.

The TCR was taken from an older woman in good health. The V call is TRBV20-1, the J call TRBJ2-5, with TRBD2 matching 12 bases. Sample: blood. CDR3 bases: TGCAGTGCAGAAACCGGACAGGCTCCCTTCGGACTAGCGGGACACCAAGAGACCCAGTACTTC. It specifies CSAETGQAPFGLAGHQETQYF.